This entry describes one T cell receptor (beta chain). Its antigen is undetermined. Assay: immunoSEQ multiplex PCR; the TCRdb copy retains only in-frame clones and omits some. The sample records about 180,000 clones, just over 85% being singletons. This specimen comes from a study of T cell responses to AZD1222 COVID-19 vaccine. Study-level points and caveats: At baseline, seropositivity was found in only six or seven AZD1222 recipients.

Trimming shortened V by 1 base and J by 0 bases, and 7 bases separated the two germline ends. In germline, CDR1 is SGHTA, CDR2 FQGNSA. The CDR3 consists of 15 residues. This sequence was found in an adult who received the AZD1222 COVID-19 vaccine. The sample in question was peripheral blood, obtained 28 days after the second AZD1222 dose. This chain connects TRBV7-2 to TRBJ1-3; tentative D call: TRBD1 (6 bases). The CDR3 nucleotides read TGTGCCAGCAGCTTAGGGGGGGCCTCTGGAAACACCATATATTTT. This codes for CASSLGGASGNTIYF.